This T cell receptor (beta chain) was retrieved from a study of blood T cell repertoires in COVID-19 (TCRdb year 2020). As for the study more broadly: The collaborator samples originated in the United States, Italy and Spain and spanned the acute and convalescent phases of COVID-19. Deeply sampled blood TCRbeta repertoires from subjects exposed to, actively infected with, or recovered from COVID-19 were included in the dataset. Samples came from the ongoing ImmuneRACE study (first 160 participants) plus 1,254 subjects from 6 global collaborators. The prospective study material was composed of cDNA or gDNA derived from T cells, B-cell-depleted T cells, or PBMCs. The sample metadata nearly always contained a de-identified subject ID, COVID-19 status, age in years and sex. The repertoires were made available in a free public database intended to serve as a resource for research on the immune response to SARS-CoV-2. Where HLA class I and class II types were available, the types were taken from metadata supplied by the sample provider, not from assay-based typing.

TCRbeta CDR3 regions were amplified from genomic DNA by means of the immunoSEQ Assay, a bias-controlled multiplex PCR. The paper's processing steps were these. Within the assay, amplification of reference gene primers was used to estimate how many nucleated cells each sample contained. Sequence reads were collapsed and filtered to measure the absolute abundance of every unique TCRbeta CDR3 rearrangement. For each sample, productive Simpson clonality was calculated as the square root of Simpson's diversity index over productive rearrangements. As stored in TCRdb, this immuneACCESS dataset retains in-frame rearrangements with V and J assigned. A fraction of the clones does not appear; measured against another copy, unresolved V genes explain less than half of the discrepancy, and the remainder lacks a known reason. That table furnishes V, J and clone size, whereas the DNA furnished D and trimming. Recorded for this sample are approximately 440,000 clones; 90% of them occurred a single time. The ten largest clones capture 0.6% of the sample.

Broader findings and caveats from the paper: The quantity of clinical and demographic metadata differed by source and by participant and was supplied without curation.

In the prospective study, participants were about 18 to 90 years old, resided in 25 or so geographic areas of the United States, and were enrolled through a virtual design. Cohort assignment in the prospective study relied on participant-reported clinical history from a screening survey and a study questionnaire. For ImmuneRACE Cohort 3, a participant was defined as recovered based on two consecutive negative NP/OP PCR tests, clearance by a healthcare professional, or resolution of symptoms. Each participant in the prospective study had whole blood, serum and a nasopharyngeal or oropharyngeal swab collected by mobile phlebotomists. Over an approximately 2-month period, participants in the prospective study had the option of providing additional blood draws and questionnaires. Prospective study blood samples were shipped either frozen or at room temperature before DNA extraction. Measured from the cysteine to the phenylalanine, the CDR3 is 13 residues long. The read is trimmed to its CDR3 DNA, 39 bases read in frame from base 1. V is cut back by 5 bases and J by 10 bases, with 6 bases in the junction unmatched. The germline V gene provides CDR1 SGHTA and CDR2 FQGTGA.

Remarks on this clone: No antigen is known for it. Base quality data are lacking; no much larger clone is found one base away.

The chain uses TRBV7-3 and TRBJ2-1; 9 junctional bases match TRBD2. Material for sequencing was PBMCs or T cells enriched from blood (not recorded which). The source of this sequence is a man younger than 30 who had recovered from COVID-19. At the DNA level, the sequence is TGTGCCAGCAGCGCAAATCTAGCGGGAGAGCAGTTCTTC. It translates to CASSANLAGEQFF.